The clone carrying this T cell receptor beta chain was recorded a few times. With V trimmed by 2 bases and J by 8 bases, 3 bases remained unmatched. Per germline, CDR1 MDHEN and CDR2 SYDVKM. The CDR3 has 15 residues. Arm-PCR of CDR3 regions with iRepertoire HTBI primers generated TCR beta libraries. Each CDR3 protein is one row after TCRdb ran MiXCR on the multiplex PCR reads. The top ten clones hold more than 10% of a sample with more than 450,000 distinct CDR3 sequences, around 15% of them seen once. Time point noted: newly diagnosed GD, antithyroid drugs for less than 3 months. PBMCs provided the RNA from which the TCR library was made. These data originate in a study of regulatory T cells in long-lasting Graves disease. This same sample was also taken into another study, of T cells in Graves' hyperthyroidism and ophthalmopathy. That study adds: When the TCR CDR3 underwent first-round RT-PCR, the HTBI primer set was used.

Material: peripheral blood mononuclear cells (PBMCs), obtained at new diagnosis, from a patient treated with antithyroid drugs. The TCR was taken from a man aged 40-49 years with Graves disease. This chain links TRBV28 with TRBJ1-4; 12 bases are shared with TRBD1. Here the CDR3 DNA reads TGTGCCAGCAGTTTAAGGGACAGGGGGCGGGAAAAACTGTTTTTT. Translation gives CASSLRDRGREKLFF. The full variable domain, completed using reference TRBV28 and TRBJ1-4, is DVKVTQSSRYLVKRTGEKVFLECVQDMDHENMFWYRQDPGLGLRLIYFSYDVKMKEKGDIPEGYSVSREKKERFSLILESASTNQTSMYLCASSLRDRGREKLFFGSGTQLSVL.